The 20 T cell receptor beta chains below were found in one sample sequenced in a study of post-analysis software for immune sequencing data. Study-level findings and limits: In patients, TRBV5-6, TRBV5-1 and TRBV20-1 belonged to four or five TRBV segments found more frequently than in controls.

These receptors have no known antigen. Unique molecular identifiers were carried by the TCR beta cDNA libraries. Each CDR3 protein is one row after TCRdb ran MiXCR on the PCR reads. The table shows approximately 460,000 distinct CDR3 sequences, with roughly 45% occurring only once. Sequenced sample: blood. These receptors all stem from a girl between 10 and 17 years old with multiple sclerosis.

The chain joins TRBV3-1 to TRBJ2-3; D could derive from TRBD1 or TRBD2 (5 bases each). This CDR3 has 15 amino acids. V lost 4 bases to trimming and J lost 2 bases, with 13 bases between them. Per the germline V gene, CDR1 is LGHDT and CDR2 is YNNKEL (reference sequence). The CDR3 DNA reads TGTGCCAGCAGCCCCCCTGGGGGTCCCACAGATACGCAGTATTTT. Translation gives CASSPPGGPTDTQYF.

The chain joins TRBV29-1 to TRBJ2-1; TRBD2 aligns across 11 bases. J gave up 2 bases and V 7 bases, and 4 bases lay outside the gene matches. In germline, CDR1 is SQVTM, CDR2 ANQGSEA. The CDR3 has 14 amino acids. The CDR3 loop is CSALGLAAYNEQFF. In nucleotides, the CDR3 is TGCAGCGCCTTGGGACTAGCGGCCTACAATGAGCAGTTCTTC.

This clonotype occurred a few times. This rearrangement joins TRBV5-1 to TRBJ2-3, with TRBD2 matching 9 bases. Germline values: CDR1 SGHRS, CDR2 YFSETQ. The CDR3 is made up of 12 amino acids. V lost 6 bases, J lost 5 bases, and 1 base stayed unmatched. Here the CDR3 reads CASTLAGDTQYF. The CDR3, as DNA: TGCGCCAGCACACTAGCGGGAGATACGCAGTATTTT.

This clonotype came up a few times. V gene TRBV7-3 combines with J gene TRBJ2-1, with 8 bases identical to TRBD1. The CDR3 totals 16 residues. Germline V CDR1 and CDR2: SGHTA, FQGTGA. V lost 3 bases to trimming and J lost 8 bases; unmatched junction nucleotides: 12. The DNA for the CDR3 is TGTGCCAGCAGCTTTTCAGGACAGGGACATTTATATGAGCAGTTCTTC. Its protein product is CASSFSGQGHLYEQFF.

This clonotype has a count of ten or more. The chain joins TRBV4-3 to TRBJ2-4; 10 bases agree with TRBD2. The DNA end lines up better with TRBJ2-7; the J call may be wrong. The CDR3 spans 17 residues. CDR1 and CDR2 (germline): LGHNA, YSLEER. The CDR3 nucleotides read TGCGCCAGCAGCCAAGCTTTTGCTAGCGGGAGTAAGGACGAGCAGTACTTC. It specifies CASSQAFASGSKDEQYF.

As to this clonotype: The junction and the germline gene differ at one end; a read error may be behind it. The CDR3 DNA follows: TGTGTCAGCAGCTCACTGGGGACAGTTAACTATGGCTACACCTTC. The encoded protein is CVSSSLGTVNYGYTF. The rearrangement uses TRBV7-3 and TRBJ1-2, with TRBD1 matching 7 bases. CDR1 and CDR2 from the germline V gene are SGHTA and FQGTGA. The CDR3 is made up of 15 amino acids. The variable domain in full, completed from reference TRBV7-3 and TRBJ1-2, reads GAGVSQTPSNKVTEKGKYVELRCDPISGHTALYWYRQSLGQGPEFLIYFQGTGAADDSGLPNDRFFAVRPEGSVSTLKIQRTERGDSAVYLCVSSSLGTVNYGYTFGSGTRLTVV.

The chain couples TRBV28 to TRBJ1-2; D gene ambiguous. CDR3 length equals 13 residues. Trimming shortened V by 5 bases and J by 6 bases, and 13 bases separated the two germline ends. Germline V gene lookup returns CDR1 MDHEN and CDR2 SYDVKM. This CDR3 reads CASSTFSEDGYTF. The CDR3 DNA is TGTGCCAGCAGTACCTTCTCGGAGGATGGCTACACCTTC.

This sequence joins TRBV7-9 and TRBJ1-6, with D uncertain. V lost 3 bases and J 0 bases, leaving 12 bases between the germline ends. The germline CDR1 and CDR2 sequences are SEHNR and FQNEAQ (reference sequence). This CDR3 spans 17 amino acids. The chain's CDR3 is CASSFRLMSSYNSPLHF. The CDR3 DNA reads as TGTGCCAGCAGCTTCCGACTGATGAGCTCCTATAATTCACCCCTCCACTTT. Full variable domain (rest looked up from reference TRBV7-9 and TRBJ1-6): DTGVSQNPRHKITKRGQNVTFRCDPISEHNRLYWYRQTLGQGPEFLTYFQNEAQLEKSRLLSDRFSAERPKGSFSTLEIQRTEQGDSAMYLCASSFRLMSSYNSPLHFGNGTRLTVT.

This clonotype was found many times. V gene TRBV12-3 or TRBV12-4 combines with J gene TRBJ2-7; weak D call: TRBD2 (6 bases). This CDR3 is 15 amino acids long. Deletions cut 10 bases from V and 1 base from J, with 20 bases between. The chain's CDR3 is CATRGEAAPSYEQYF. CDR3 sequence (DNA): TGTGCCACCAGAGGGGAGGCGGCCCCATCCTACGAGCAGTACTTC.

This clonotype has a count of ten or more. This chain connects TRBV7-2 to TRBJ2-3; TRBD2 matches at 13 bases. Germline V CDR1 and CDR2: SGHTA, FQGNSA. After removal of 5 bases from V and 3 bases from J, the junction contained 8 bases not matched to a gene. The CDR3 contains 17 residues. DNA for the CDR3: TGTGCCAGCAGCCTCAGGGGGACTAGCGGGATAACAGATACGCAGTATTTT. Translating gives CASSLRGTSGITDTQYF.

The chain combines TRBV7-9 with TRBJ1-1, with no clear D. The CDR3 loop spans 14 amino acids. V was shortened by 7 bases and J by 0 bases, with 12 bases between the two germline ends. Germline V CDR1 and CDR2: SEHNR, FQNEAQ (reference sequence). This CDR3 reads CASIPQTVNTEAFF. The CDR3 DNA reads TGTGCCAGCATCCCTCAGACGGTGAACACTGAAGCTTTCTTT.

CDR3 loop: CASSPHWNPVNTEAFF. The CDR3 region has the DNA TGTGCCAGCAGCCCCCACTGGAACCCCGTGAACACTGAAGCTTTCTTT. The J gene is TRBJ1-1, the V gene TRBV9; D unresolved. The length of the CDR3 is 16 residues. V lost 4 bases and J lost 0, with 16 bases in between. Germline assignment: CDR1 SGDLS and CDR2 YYNGEE.

This chain joins TRBV6-5 and TRBJ2-7; no reliable D call. Deletions cut 2 bases from V and 5 bases from J, with 10 bases between. The CDR3 is made up of 13 amino acids. CDR1 is MNHEY, CDR2 SVGAGI, per germline. Here the CDR3 DNA reads TGTGCCAGCAGTTACCGGCCCACCCACGAGCAGTACTTC. Amino acid sequence: CASSYRPTHEQYF.

The CDR3: CASSPHFQETQYF. The CDR3 nucleotides read TGTGCCAGCTCACCACATTTCCAAGAGACCCAGTACTTC. The chain uses TRBV18 and TRBJ2-5, with no clear D. The germline V gene encodes CDR1 KGHSH and CDR2 LQKENI. The V and J ends lost 1 base and 1 base respectively, with 4 bases between them. The CDR3 is 13 amino acids.

This clonotype has just a few counts. The rearrangement joins TRBV7-9 to TRBJ2-1; D is perhaps TRBD2 (6 bases). Between the trimmed V and J ends, which lost 6 bases and 2 bases, there was a span of 11 bases. The CDR3 length is 14 residues. Germline values: CDR1 SEHNR, CDR2 FQNEAQ (reference sequence). The CDR3 DNA reads TGTGCCAGCAGAGGAGGGGTTACCTACAATGAGCAGTTCTTC. This encodes CASRGGVTYNEQFF.

This clonotype has only a few counts. The V and J genes are TRBV11-2 and TRBJ2-1; D is possibly TRBD2 (5 bases). V was cut by 5 bases and J by 12 bases, with 26 bases left in between. Germline CDR1 SGHAT, CDR2 FQNNGV. This CDR3 is built from 16 residues. Here the CDR3 reads CASSLTGRRPSVVQFF. Written as DNA, the CDR3 is TGTGCCAGCAGCCTGACTGGGCGGAGGCCGTCCGTAGTGCAGTTCTTC.

The chain joins TRBV4-1 to TRBJ2-3; 10 nucleotides align to TRBD2. Germline CDR1 and CDR2: MGHRA and YSYEKL. There are 17 residues in the CDR3. V dropped 3 bases and J dropped 1; count of bases not matched to a gene: 7. The CDR3 coding sequence is TGCGCCAGCAGCCATCCCGGGAGCGGGAGGGGCACAGATACGCAGTATTTT. It is translated as CASSHPGSGRGTDTQYF.

DNA for the CDR3: TGTGCCAGCAGCCAAGATGGGCAGGGGATCGGGGCCAACGTCCTGACTTTC. Encoded protein: CASSQDGQGIGANVLTF. V usage is TRBV14 and J usage is TRBJ2-6; D might be TRBD1 (6 bases). There are 17 residues in the CDR3. In germline, CDR1 is SGHDN, CDR2 FVKESK. V was pared by 0 bases and J by 4 bases, with 13 bases between. Variable domain in full (rest from reference TRBV14 and TRBJ2-6): EAGVTQFPSHSVIEKGQTVTLRCDPISGHDNLYWYRRVMGKEIKFLLHFVKESKQDESGMPNNRFLAERTGGTYSTLKVQPAELEDSGVYFCASSQDGQGIGANVLTFGAGSRLTVL.

The chain employs TRBV11-1 and TRBJ1-2; D is undetermined. This CDR3 contains 15 residues. Germline lookup yields CDR1 SGHAT and CDR2 FQDESV (reference sequence). The ends were cut back, 5 bases at V and 0 bases at J, with 13 bases in the middle. The CDR3 region is CASSPDPYTNYGYTF. CDR3 sequence (DNA): TGTGCCAGCAGCCCAGACCCCTACACTAACTATGGCTACACCTTC.

The chain combines TRBV12-3 or TRBV12-4 with TRBJ1-2; D is undetermined. This CDR3 is built from 18 residues. Trimming took off 0 bases at V and 7 bases at J, with 24 bases between the two ends. The CDR3 protein is CASSLALQTMVPHRGYTF. The CDR3 nucleotides read TGTGCCAGCAGTTTAGCGCTACAGACCATGGTCCCTCATCGTGGCTACACCTTC.